These T cell receptor beta chains were read from a single sample in a study of cytomegalovirus exposure and HLA in healthy donors. Profiled with immunoSEQ multiplex PCR; TCRdb holds only in-frame clones, not every one. The table lists around 110,000 clones, 75% of them singletons, with 2% to 3% in the top ten. The sample comprised PBMCs. Receptors were obtained from a man between 40 and 49 years old in good health and CMV-seronegative. Each CDR3 is given without its conserved first and last residue. D genes are given only for firm matches.

D gene,J gene,V gene,CDR3 protein
TRBD2,TRBJ2-2,TRBV5-1,ASSLAGGPRELF
TRBD2,TRBJ2-3,TRBV6-4,ASSPSGGATGDTQY
.,TRBJ2-7,TRBV19,ASSSSQGPYEQY
TRBD2,TRBJ2-5,TRBV7-8,ASSLDSGGSQETQY
.,TRBJ1-1,TRBV6-5,ATLRGSTEAF
.,TRBJ1-4,TRBV2,ASSEALQGRNT
.,TRBJ1-5,TRBV7-9,ASSHDRSSSQPQH
TRBD1,TRBJ2-5,TRBV7-2,ASSSGTGVSRETQY
TRBD1,TRBJ1-6,TRBV6-1,ASSETQGSNSPLH
.,TRBJ2-3,TRBV11-1,ASSQGGPATDTQY
TRBD1,TRBJ1-2,TRBV6-1,ASSEPGQATNYGYT
TRBD1,TRBJ1-1,TRBV10-3,AITDRGDTEAF
TRBD2,TRBJ2-2,TRBV4-2,ASSQNGGARAGELF
.,TRBJ2-7,TRBV11-2,ASSLDPGGSQEQY
TRBD1,TRBJ1-3,TRBV7-9,ASSPPPGGLVPGNTIY
.,TRBJ2-5,TRBV7-6,ASSLTPGEPRHETQY
.,TRBJ1-2,TRBV19,ASSIGRDNGYT
TRBD1,TRBJ2-7,TRBV19,ASSPGTANYEQY
.,TRBJ2-3,TRBV9,ASSADVGGFTDTQY
.,TRBJ1-1,TRBV5-8,ASSRLRDTEAF
.,TRBJ1-5,TRBV6-5,ASSALAVGNQPQH
.,TRBJ1-4,TRBV6-1,ASSAIRGSEKLF
TRBD1,TRBJ2-7,TRBV7-3,ASSSTGGSYEQY
.,TRBJ1-5,TRBV29-1,SVSTSNQPQH
.,TRBJ1-2,TRBV19,ASTPPWGVLGYT
.,TRBJ1-5,TRBV19,ASSTGFSNQPQH
TRBD2,TRBJ2-3,TRBV7-9,ASSLGLDTDTQY
.,TRBJ2-7,TRBV14,ASSQARGGYEQY
TRBD2,TRBJ2-3,TRBV7-9,ASSLDQAGAADTQY
.,TRBJ2-1,TRBV5-1,ASSLAGTPYNEQF
.,TRBJ2-7,TRBV11-1,ASSLGQNEQY
TRBD1,TRBJ2-1,TRBV11-2,ASSLVGTGNNEQF
.,TRBJ2-2,TRBV5-1,ASSLGGAGELF
.,TRBJ1-1,TRBV4-1,ASSGAQNTEAF
TRBD1,TRBJ2-2,TRBV5-1,ASSFTGQGWNTGELF
.,TRBJ2-3,TRBV7-3,ASSLYRRGRGADTQY
.,TRBJ1-2,TRBV7-2,ASMGAVANYGYT
TRBD2,TRBJ2-5,TRBV6-6,ASSYRGGVQETQY
.,TRBJ2-5,TRBV7-2,ASSLMGLPSGETQY
TRBD1,TRBJ1-1,TRBV13,ASSLGTGEVGSEAF
TRBD1,TRBJ2-5,TRBV7-9,ASSKDRELGRTQY
.,TRBJ1-5,TRBV6-1,ASSADAHSRH
TRBD1,TRBJ1-4,TRBV5-4,ASSKDRGDEKLF
.,TRBJ1-3,TRBV5-1,ASSLTPDFENTIY
.,TRBJ2-2,TRBV9,ASSSRLGAGELF
.,TRBJ1-2,TRBV7-2,ASSRRGGLGYT
.,TRBJ2-7,TRBV2,ASSVTRTDYEQY
TRBD1,TRBJ1-2,TRBV7-3,ASSLGQNYGYT
TRBD2,TRBJ2-5,TRBV11-3,ASSPGLAGVNQETQY